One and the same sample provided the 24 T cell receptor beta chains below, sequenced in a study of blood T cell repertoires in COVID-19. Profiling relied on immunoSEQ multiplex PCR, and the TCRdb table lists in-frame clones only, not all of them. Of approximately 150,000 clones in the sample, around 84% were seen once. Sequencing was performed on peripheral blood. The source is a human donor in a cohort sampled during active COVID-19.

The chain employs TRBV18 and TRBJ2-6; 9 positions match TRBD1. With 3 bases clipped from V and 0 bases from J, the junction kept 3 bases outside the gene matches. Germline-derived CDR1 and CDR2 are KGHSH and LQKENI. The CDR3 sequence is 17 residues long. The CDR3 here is CASSPGTGLSGANVLTF. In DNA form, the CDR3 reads TGTGCCAGCTCACCGGGGACAGGGCTCTCTGGGGCCAACGTCCTGACTTTC.

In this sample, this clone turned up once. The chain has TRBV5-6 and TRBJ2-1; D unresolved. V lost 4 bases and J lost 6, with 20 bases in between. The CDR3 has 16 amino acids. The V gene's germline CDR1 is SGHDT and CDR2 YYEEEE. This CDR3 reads CASSLASQAISNEQFF. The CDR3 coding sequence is TGTGCCAGCAGCCTCGCTAGTCAAGCCATCTCCAATGAGCAGTTCTTC. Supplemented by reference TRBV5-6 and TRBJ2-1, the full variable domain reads DAGVTQSPTHLIKTRGQQVTLRCSPKSGHDTVSWYQQALGQGPQFIFQYYEEEERQRGNFPDRFSGHQFPNYSSELNVNALLLGDSALYLCASSLASQAISNEQFFGPGTRLTVL.

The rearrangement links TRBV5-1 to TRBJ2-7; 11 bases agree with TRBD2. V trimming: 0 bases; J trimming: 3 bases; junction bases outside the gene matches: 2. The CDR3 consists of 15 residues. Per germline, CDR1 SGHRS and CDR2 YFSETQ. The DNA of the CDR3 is TGCGCCAGCAGCTTGGAACTAGCGGGGGTCTACGAGCAGTACTTC. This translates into CASSLELAGVYEQYF. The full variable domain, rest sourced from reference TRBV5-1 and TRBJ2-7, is KAGVTQTPRYLIKTRGQQVTLSCSPISGHRSVSWYQQTPGQGLQFLFEYFSETQRNKGNFPGRFSGRQFSNSRSEMNVSTLELGDSALYLCASSLELAGVYEQYFGPGTRLTVT.

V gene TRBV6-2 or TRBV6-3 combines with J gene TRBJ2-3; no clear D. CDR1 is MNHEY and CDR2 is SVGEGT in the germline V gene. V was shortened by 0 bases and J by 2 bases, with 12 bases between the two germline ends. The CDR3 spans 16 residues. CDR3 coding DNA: TGTGCCAGCAGTTACTCGTCGATAGCTGTCACAGATACGCAGTATTTT. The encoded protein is CASSYSSIAVTDTQYF.

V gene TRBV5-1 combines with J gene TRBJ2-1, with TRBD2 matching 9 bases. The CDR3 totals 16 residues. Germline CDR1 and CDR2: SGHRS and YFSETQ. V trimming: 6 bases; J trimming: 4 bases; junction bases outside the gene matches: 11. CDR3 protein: CASTEIAGVEYNEQFF. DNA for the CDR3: TGCGCCAGCACCGAGATAGCGGGAGTGGAGTACAATGAGCAGTTCTTC.

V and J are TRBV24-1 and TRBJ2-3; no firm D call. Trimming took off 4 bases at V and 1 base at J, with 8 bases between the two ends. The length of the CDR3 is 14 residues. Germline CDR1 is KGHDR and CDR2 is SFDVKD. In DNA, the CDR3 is TGTGCCACCAGTGACCCTTCCCGCACAGATACGCAGTATTTT. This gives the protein CATSDPSRTDTQYF.

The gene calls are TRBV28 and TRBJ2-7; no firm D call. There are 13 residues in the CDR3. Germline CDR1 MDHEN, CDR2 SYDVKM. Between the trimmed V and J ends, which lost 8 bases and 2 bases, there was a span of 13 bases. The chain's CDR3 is CASAREATYEQYF. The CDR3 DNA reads TGTGCCAGCGCCCGAGAGGCCACCTACGAGCAGTACTTC.

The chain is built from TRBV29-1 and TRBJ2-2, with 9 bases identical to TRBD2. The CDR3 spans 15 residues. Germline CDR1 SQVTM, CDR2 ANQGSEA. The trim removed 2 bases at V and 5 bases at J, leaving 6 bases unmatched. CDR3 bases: TGCAGCGTTGAACTAGCGGGACGGGGAACCGGGGAGCTGTTTTTT. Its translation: CSVELAGRGTGELFF.

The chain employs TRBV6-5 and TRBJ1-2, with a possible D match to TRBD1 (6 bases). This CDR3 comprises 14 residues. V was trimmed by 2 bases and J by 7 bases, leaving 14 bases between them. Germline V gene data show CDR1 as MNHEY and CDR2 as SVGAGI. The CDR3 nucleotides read TGTGCCAGCAGTTACGGGTCAGGGGAGTCTGGCTACACCTTC. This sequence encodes CASSYGSGESGYTF.

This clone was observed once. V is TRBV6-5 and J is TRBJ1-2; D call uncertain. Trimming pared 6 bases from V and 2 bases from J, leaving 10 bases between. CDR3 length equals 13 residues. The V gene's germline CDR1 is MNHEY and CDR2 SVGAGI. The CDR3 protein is CASRTEVNYGYTF. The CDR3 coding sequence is TGTGCCAGCAGGACCGAGGTAAACTATGGCTACACCTTC.

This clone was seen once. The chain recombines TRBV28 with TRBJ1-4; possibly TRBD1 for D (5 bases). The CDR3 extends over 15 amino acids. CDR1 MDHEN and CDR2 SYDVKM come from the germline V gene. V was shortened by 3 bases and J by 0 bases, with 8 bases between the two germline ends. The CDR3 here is CASSFSTATNEKLFF. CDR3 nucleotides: TGTGCCAGCAGTTTCTCGACAGCAACTAATGAAAAACTGTTTTTT.

DNA of the CDR3: TGTGCCAGCAGTATTCAGGGTTGGGCTTTCTTT. Its protein product is CASSIQGWAFF. The chain carries TRBV28 and TRBJ1-1, with D perhaps matching TRBD1 (5 bases). There are 11 residues in the CDR3. Trimming took off 5 bases at V and 11 bases at J, with 12 bases between the two ends. The germline gives CDR1 MDHEN, CDR2 SYDVKM.

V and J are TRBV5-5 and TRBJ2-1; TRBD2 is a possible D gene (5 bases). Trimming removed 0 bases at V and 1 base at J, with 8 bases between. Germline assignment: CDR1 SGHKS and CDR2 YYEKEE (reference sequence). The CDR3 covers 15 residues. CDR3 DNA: TGTGCCAGCAGCTTGGAGCGGCCTTCCTACAATGAGCAGTTCTTC. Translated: CASSLERPSYNEQFF.

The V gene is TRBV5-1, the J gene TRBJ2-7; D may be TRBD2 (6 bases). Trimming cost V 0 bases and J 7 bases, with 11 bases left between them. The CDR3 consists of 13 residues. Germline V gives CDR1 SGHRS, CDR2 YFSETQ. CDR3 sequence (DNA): TGCGCCAGCAGCTTGGTTCCGGGAGAAGAGCAGTACGTC. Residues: CASSLVPGEEQYV.

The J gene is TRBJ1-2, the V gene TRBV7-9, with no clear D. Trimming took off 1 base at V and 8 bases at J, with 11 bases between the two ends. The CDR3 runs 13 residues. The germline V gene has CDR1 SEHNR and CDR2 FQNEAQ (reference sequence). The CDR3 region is CASSLETGVGYTF. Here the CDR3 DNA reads TGTGCCAGCAGCTTAGAAACCGGGGTCGGCTACACCTTC.

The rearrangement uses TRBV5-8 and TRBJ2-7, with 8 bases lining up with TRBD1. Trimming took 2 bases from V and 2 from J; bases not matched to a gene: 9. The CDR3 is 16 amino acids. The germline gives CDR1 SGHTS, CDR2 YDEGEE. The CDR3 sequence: CASSFAGTGATYEQYV. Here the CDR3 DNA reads TGTGCCAGCAGCTTTGCCGGGACAGGCGCCACCTACGAGCAGTACGTC.

DNA of the CDR3: TGTGCCTGGAGCCGTCCGGGCTCCCAAGGGGGCAATCAGCCCCAGCATTTT. Its translation: CAWSRPGSQGGNQPQHF. The rearrangement uses TRBV30 and TRBJ1-5; D might be TRBD1 (5 bases). Germline V gives CDR1 GTSNPN, CDR2 SVGIG (reference sequence). CDR3 length: 17 amino acids. V was trimmed by 3 bases and J by 2 bases, leaving 20 bases between them.

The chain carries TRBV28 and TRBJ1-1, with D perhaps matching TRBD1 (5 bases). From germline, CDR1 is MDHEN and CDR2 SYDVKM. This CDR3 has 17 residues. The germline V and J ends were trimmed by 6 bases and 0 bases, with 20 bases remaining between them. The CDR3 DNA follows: TGTGCCAGCAGGGTGGGGGGGACCTCAGGAATGAACACTGAAGCTTTCTTT. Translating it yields CASRVGGTSGMNTEAFF.

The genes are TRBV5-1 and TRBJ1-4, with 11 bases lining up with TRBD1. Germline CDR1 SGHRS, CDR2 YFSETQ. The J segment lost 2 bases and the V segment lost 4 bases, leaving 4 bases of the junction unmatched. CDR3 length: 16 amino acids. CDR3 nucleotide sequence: TGCGCCAGCAGCCCTCGGACAGGGGGCACTAATGAAAAACTGTTTTTT. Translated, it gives CASSPRTGGTNEKLFF.

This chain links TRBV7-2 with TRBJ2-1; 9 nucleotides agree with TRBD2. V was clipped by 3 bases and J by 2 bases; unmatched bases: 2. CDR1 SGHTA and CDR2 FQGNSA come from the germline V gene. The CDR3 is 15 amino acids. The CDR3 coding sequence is TGTGCCAGCAGCTTGGCTAGCGGGACCTACAATGAGCAGTTCTTC. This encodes CASSLASGTYNEQFF.

The CDR3 region has the DNA TGTGCCAGCAGAACCGGAACGGGGGGAATGGAAAACACCATATATTTT. Protein: CASRTGTGGMENTIYF. V usage is TRBV5-4 and J usage is TRBJ1-3, with a weak D call TRBD1 (5 bases). The length of the CDR3 is 16 residues. Germline V gene data show CDR1 as SGHNT and CDR2 as YYREEE (reference sequence). V lost 5 bases and J lost 6, with 21 bases in between.

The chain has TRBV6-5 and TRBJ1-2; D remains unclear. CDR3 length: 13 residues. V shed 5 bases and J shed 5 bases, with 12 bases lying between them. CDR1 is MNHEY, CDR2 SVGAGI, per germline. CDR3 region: CASSPGSGYGYTF. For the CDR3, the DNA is TGTGCCAGCAGTCCGGGGAGTGGATATGGCTACACCTTC.

CDR3 sequence reads: CASSILGTEKNQPQHF. The CDR3 bases are TGTGCCAGTAGTATATTGGGGACAGAGAAAAATCAGCCCCAGCATTTT. V gene TRBV19 combines with J gene TRBJ1-5, with 7 bases fitting TRBD1. The CDR3 consists of 16 residues. Germline assignment: CDR1 LNHDA and CDR2 SQIVND (reference sequence). V trimming: 2 bases; J trimming: 4 bases; junction bases outside the gene matches: 8.

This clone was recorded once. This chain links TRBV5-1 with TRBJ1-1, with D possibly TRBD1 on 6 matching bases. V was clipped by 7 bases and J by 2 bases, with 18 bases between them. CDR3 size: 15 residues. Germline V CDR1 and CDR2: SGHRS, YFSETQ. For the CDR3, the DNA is TGCGCCAGCCAGCCCCGAGGGGGGGCCAACACTGAAGCTTTCTTT. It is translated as CASQPRGGANTEAFF.